The rows below give T cell receptor beta chains drawn from one sample of a study of PD-1 blockade in classical Hodgkin lymphoma. Profiling relied on immunoSEQ multiplex PCR, and the TCRdb table lists in-frame clones only, not all of them. The sample lists approximately 44,000 clones, 70% to 80% occurring once. The sample consisted of peripheral blood mononuclear cells (PBMCs), taken at baseline. Every receptor here comes from a human donor with classical Hodgkin lymphoma. CDR3s include the opening cysteine and the closing phenylalanine or tryptophan. D genes are given only for firm matches. Rows may omit the clone size; those that give it use once, few, many or a size class.

size: -
D: -
V: TRBV9
J: TRBJ1-4
CDR3: CASSVEGNEKLFF
DNA: TGTGCCAGCAGCGTAGAGGGTAATGAAAAACTGTTTTTT

size: -
D: -
V: TRBV5-1
J: TRBJ2-3
CDR3: CASSPSGTDTQYF
DNA: TGCGCCAGCAGCCCAAGCGGCACAGATACGCAGTATTTT

size: -
D: -
V: TRBV5-1
J: TRBJ1-2
CDR3: CASSLAYGGYGYTF
DNA: TGCGCCAGCAGCTTGGCCTATGGGGGCTATGGCTACACCTTC

size: -
D: TRBD1
V: TRBV10-3
J: TRBJ2-3
CDR3: CAISGQGSSTDTQYF
DNA: TGTGCCATCAGCGGACAGGGCTCCTCCACAGATACGCAGTATTTT

size: once
D: TRBD2
V: TRBV7-9
J: TRBJ2-2
CDR3: CASHRGGANTGELFF
DNA: TGTGCCAGCCACCGGGGGGGGGCGAACACCGGGGAGCTGTTTTTT

size: once
D: -
V: TRBV6-6
J: TRBJ2-2
CDR3: CASSYESRRTSF
DNA: TGTGCCAGCAGTTACGAGAGTCGGAGGACCTCGTTT

size: -
D: -
V: TRBV25-1
J: TRBJ2-5
CDR3: CASRAWEGRRETQYF
DNA: TGTGCCAGCAGGGCGTGGGAAGGGAGGCGGGAGACCCAGTACTTC

size: -
D: -
V: TRBV27
J: TRBJ1-2
CDR3: CASSHTAGDEVYGYTF
DNA: TGTGCCAGCAGTCACACGGCAGGGGACGAGGTTTATGGCTACACCTTC

size: -
D: TRBD1
V: TRBV30
J: TRBJ1-2
CDR3: CAWKRLDREYGYTF
DNA: TGTGCCTGGAAGAGACTGGACAGGGAATATGGCTACACCTTC

size: -
D: TRBD1
V: TRBV28
J: TRBJ1-1
CDR3: CASRYEQGKTEAFF
DNA: TGTGCCAGCAGGTACGAACAGGGGAAGACTGAAGCTTTCTTT

size: -
D: TRBD1
V: TRBV5-4
J: TRBJ2-5
CDR3: CASSLQGARETQYF
DNA: TGTGCCAGCAGTTTACAGGGGGCGCGTGAGACCCAGTACTTC

size: -
D: TRBD1
V: TRBV27
J: TRBJ2-1
CDR3: CASGRRTGKNEQFF
DNA: TGTGCCAGCGGCCGCAGGACAGGGAAAAATGAGCAGTTCTTC

size: once
D: TRBD1
V: TRBV5-1
J: TRBJ1-1
CDR3: CASSEGQGNLAEAFF
DNA: TGCGCCAGCAGCGAAGGACAGGGGAATCTCGCTGAAGCTTTCTTT

size: -
D: -
V: TRBV18
J: TRBJ1-6
CDR3: CASSPGQTLHF
DNA: TGTGCCAGCTCACCCGGACAGACTCTCCACTTT

size: -
D: -
V: TRBV30
J: TRBJ1-1
CDR3: CACAPGRPRNTEAFF
DNA: TGTGCCTGTGCCCCTGGGCGGCCGCGGAACACTGAAGCTTTCTTT

size: -
D: TRBD2
V: TRBV27
J: TRBJ2-7
CDR3: CASSPPGLAGRYEQYF
DNA: TGTGCCAGCAGCCCTCCGGGACTAGCGGGACGCTACGAGCAGTACTTC

size: -
D: -
V: TRBV4-3
J: TRBJ2-2
CDR3: CASSQDRQNTGELFF
DNA: TGCGCCAGCAGCCAAGATCGGCAGAACACCGGGGAGCTGTTTTTT

size: -
D: TRBD1
V: TRBV18
J: TRBJ2-5
CDR3: CASSLDRGYSETQYF
DNA: TGTGCCAGCTCACTCGACAGGGGGTATTCGGAGACCCAGTACTTC

size: -
D: -
V: TRBV9
J: TRBJ2-7
CDR3: CASSVGAAQEQYF
DNA: TGTGCCAGCAGCGTAGGGGCTGCTCAAGAGCAGTACTTC

size: -
D: -
V: TRBV7-6
J: TRBJ1-2
CDR3: CASSLSGGGVYGYTF
DNA: TGTGCCAGCAGCCTTTCGGGAGGAGGCGTCTATGGCTACACCTTC

size: -
D: -
V: TRBV4-2
J: TRBJ2-1
CDR3: CASSQEFSLSSYNEQFF
DNA: TGTGCCAGCAGCCAAGAATTCTCACTGTCCTCCTACAATGAGCAGTTCTTC

size: -
D: -
V: TRBV7-2
J: TRBJ1-5
CDR3: CASSPSGSGQPQHF
DNA: TGTGCCAGCAGCCCCTCAGGGAGTGGACAGCCCCAGCATTTT

size: -
D: -
V: TRBV28
J: TRBJ2-1
CDR3: CATEFGGAGNEQFF
DNA: TGTGCCACCGAGTTTGGGGGGGCGGGCAATGAGCAGTTCTTC

size: -
D: TRBD2
V: TRBV27
J: TRBJ2-7
CDR3: CASSTGTSGYEQYF
DNA: TGTGCCAGCAGCACCGGGACTAGCGGATACGAGCAGTACTTC

size: -
D: -
V: TRBV6-6
J: TRBJ1-2
CDR3: CASSYTASYGYTF
DNA: TGTGCCAGCAGTTATACAGCCTCATATGGCTACACCTTC

size: -
D: TRBD1
V: TRBV30
J: TRBJ2-7
CDR3: CAWDRQGSDEQYF
DNA: TGTGCCTGGGACCGACAGGGTTCGGACGAGCAGTACTTC

size: -
D: -
V: TRBV19
J: TRBJ1-3
CDR3: CASTRGTLSGNTIYF
DNA: TGTGCCAGCACCAGGGGTACCCTCTCTGGAAACACCATATATTTT

size: once
D: -
V: TRBV18
J: TRBJ1-1
CDR3: CASSPDVWGTEAFF
DNA: TGTGCCAGCTCCCCCGACGTATGGGGAACTGAAGCTTTCTTT